The present T cell receptor beta chain was sequenced within a study of Graves' ophthalmopathy and Graves' hyperthyroidism. Study information: Over 18 months of follow-up, stable hyperthyroidism required that no ophthalmopathy appear. Overall study findings and caveats: Most expanded thyroid clonotypes above 0.001 frequency also appeared in blood. In predicting ophthalmopathy progression, the model reached approximately 70% sensitivity and 72% to 85% specificity.

As the template, RNA transcripts were used to amplify TCR beta CDR3 regions. Following a first-round RT-PCR that used HTBI primers, a second-round multiplex PCR was carried out. TCRdb reprocessed the multiplex PCR reads via MiXCR and lists one record per CDR3 protein. The sample records around 1,200,000 distinct CDR3 sequences, less than 45% being singletons. Aged 18 to 65, hyperthyroidism patients had new diagnoses of under 2 months' duration. This CDR3 is built from 14 residues. The V gene's germline CDR1 is SGHRS and CDR2 YFSETQ. V was shortened by 4 bases and J by 3 bases, with 14 bases between the two germline ends. On this clonotype: The antigen remains unidentified.

The J gene is TRBJ2-7, the V gene TRBV5-1, with D possibly being TRBD1 (6 bases). The TCR sequence derives from an adult man with Graves' hyperthyroidism. Material for sequencing was peripheral blood or thyroid tissue (not recorded which). The CDR3 reads CASSPKTRGYEQYF. The CDR3 DNA follows: TGCGCCAGCAGCCCAAAGACCAGGGGCTACGAGCAGTACTTC.